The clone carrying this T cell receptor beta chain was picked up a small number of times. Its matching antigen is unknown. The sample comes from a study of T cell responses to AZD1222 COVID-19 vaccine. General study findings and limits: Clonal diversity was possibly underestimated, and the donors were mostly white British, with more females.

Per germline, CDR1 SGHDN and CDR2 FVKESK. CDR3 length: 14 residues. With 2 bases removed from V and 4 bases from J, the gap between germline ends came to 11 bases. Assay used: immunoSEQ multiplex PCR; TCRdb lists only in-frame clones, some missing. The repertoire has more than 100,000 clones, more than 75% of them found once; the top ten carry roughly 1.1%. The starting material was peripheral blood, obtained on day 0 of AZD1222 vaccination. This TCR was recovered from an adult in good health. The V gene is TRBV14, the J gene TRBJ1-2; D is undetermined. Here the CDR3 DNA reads TGTGCCAGCAGCCAATCGACACTCACCTATGGCTACACCTTC. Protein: CASSQSTLTYGYTF.